The 18 T cell receptor beta chains given below trace back to one sample, sequenced in a study of cytomegalovirus exposure and HLA in healthy donors. PCR was performed using 60 Vbeta and 13 Jbeta primers. Clones were sequenced by immunoSEQ multiplex PCR, and TCRdb holds only the in-frame ones, with some missing. The data hold approximately 93,000 clones, with roughly three quarters observed a single time. Sequenced input: PBMCs. These receptor sequences come from a male donor in good health and CMV-seropositive.

The V call is TRBV4-1, the J call TRBJ1-1, with D unresolved. Per the germline V gene, CDR1 is MGHRA and CDR2 is YSYEKL. The V end was cut by 4 bases, the J end by 4 bases, with 10 bases between. The CDR3 extends over 13 amino acids. CDR3 in amino acids: CASSPPGSTEAFF. As DNA, the CDR3 is TGCGCCAGCAGCCCTCCTGGGAGCACTGAAGCTTTCTTT.

This clone was recorded once. This chain uses TRBV4-1 with TRBJ2-7, with D possibly TRBD1 on 6 matching bases. Germline V lookup: CDR1 MGHRA, CDR2 YSYEKL. This CDR3 is built from 14 residues. The ends were cut back, 5 bases at V and 2 bases at J, with 13 bases in the middle. The CDR3 here is CASSAPGHPYEQYF. The CDR3 DNA reads TGCGCCAGCAGCGCCCCGGGACATCCCTACGAGCAGTACTTC.

This chain uses TRBV7-9 with TRBJ2-7, with a weak D call TRBD2 (6 bases). The CDR3 covers 14 residues. Germline V gene lookup returns CDR1 SEHNR and CDR2 FQNEAQ (reference sequence). V was pared by 2 bases and J by 5 bases, with 13 bases between. DNA for the CDR3: TGTGCCAGCAGCTTATCATACAGGACTAACGAGCAGTACTTC. The encoded protein is CASSLSYRTNEQYF.

This clone was picked up a small number of times. J is TRBJ1-2 and V is TRBV7-3; tentatively, D is TRBD1 (5 bases). CDR3 length: 13 residues. Germline-derived CDR1 and CDR2 are SGHTA and FQGTGA. V was trimmed by 4 bases and J by 8 bases, leaving 14 bases between them. The CDR3 region is CASSWGSGDGYTF. The CDR3 region has the DNA TGTGCCAGCAGCTGGGGGAGCGGGGACGGCTACACCTTC.

In its sample, this clone was seen a few times. This chain connects TRBV5-6 to TRBJ2-7, with 12 bases that match TRBD2. Germline values: CDR1 SGHDT, CDR2 YYEEEE. V trimming: 4 bases; J trimming: 3 bases; junction bases outside the gene matches: 8. This CDR3 contains 16 residues. The CDR3 nucleotides read TGTGCCAGCAGCCCCCCGACTAGCGGGGGACACTACGAGCAGTACTTC. Translation: CASSPPTSGGHYEQYF.

The J gene is TRBJ2-3, the V gene TRBV6-5, with 8 bases lining up with TRBD2. The CDR3 has 15 amino acids. CDR1 and CDR2 (germline): MNHEY, SVGAGI. J was trimmed by 4 bases and V by 4 bases; bases with no gene match: 7. CDR3 DNA: TGTGCCAGCAGTTCCGAAGGACTAGCTTCAGATACGCAGTATTTT. This translates into CASSSEGLASDTQYF.

The chain carries TRBV7-2 and TRBJ1-2; no clear D gene. The V end lost 8 bases, the J end lost 2 bases, and 6 bases lay between the germline ends. This CDR3 is built from 11 residues. The germline CDR1 and CDR2 sequences are SGHTA and FQGNSA. The CDR3 sequence: CASGDNYGYTF. Written as DNA, the CDR3 is TGTGCCAGCGGAGACAACTATGGCTACACCTTC.

This clone was counted between two and nine times. V is TRBV2 and J is TRBJ1-2, with 8 bases fitting TRBD1. Per the germline V gene, CDR1 is SNHLY and CDR2 is FYNNEI. The CDR3 covers 12 residues. The V and J ends lost 7 bases and 8 bases, in that order; junction bases with no gene match: 6. CDR3 DNA: TGTGCCAGCATCCCAGGGGGCCAAGGCTACACCTTC. It is translated as CASIPGGQGYTF.

CDR3 in DNA: TGCGCCAGCAGCGCGGACAGGGGACCCACAGATACGCAGTATTTT. The encoded protein is CASSADRGPTDTQYF. The genes are TRBV5-1 and TRBJ2-3, with TRBD1 matching 9 bases. The CDR3 spans 15 residues. Per germline, CDR1 SGHRS and CDR2 YFSETQ. The junction had 5 bases not matched to a gene; V was cut back by 4 bases and J by 2 bases.

The gene calls are TRBV2 and TRBJ2-7, with D possibly being TRBD1 (5 bases). The V and J ends lost 5 bases and 9 bases respectively, with 20 bases between them. The V gene's germline CDR1 is SNHLY and CDR2 FYNNEI. The CDR3 extends over 14 amino acids. DNA for the CDR3: TGTGCCAGCAGTCCTGAGACAGAGGTTGATAGGCAGTACTTC. Its translation: CASSPETEVDRQYF.

The CDR3 region is CASKRQGPGEQYF. The CDR3 DNA is TGTGCCAGCAAGAGACAGGGTCCTGGCGAGCAGTACTTC. The genes are TRBV6-1 and TRBJ2-7; 7 bases agree with TRBD1. Germline CDR1 reads MNHNS; CDR2 reads SASEGT. The J segment lost 6 bases and the V segment lost 7 bases, leaving 9 bases of the junction unmatched. CDR3 length: 13 residues.

The rearrangement links TRBV4-2 to TRBJ2-1, with 8 nucleotides matching TRBD2. J gave up 6 bases and V 4 bases, and 14 bases lay outside the gene matches. Germline CDR1 reads LGHNA; CDR2 reads YNFKEQ. The CDR3 has 17 amino acids. Here the CDR3 reads CASSPPRLAGMGNEQFF. The DNA of the CDR3 is TGTGCCAGCAGCCCCCCCCGGTTAGCGGGGATGGGCAATGAGCAGTTCTTC.

The chain couples TRBV11-2 to TRBJ2-7; D may be TRBD2 (6 bases). V lost 2 bases and J 5 bases, leaving 7 bases between the germline ends. Germline values: CDR1 SGHAT, CDR2 FQNNGV. This CDR3 is 12 amino acids long. CDR3 protein: CASSLRLDEQYF. CDR3 in DNA: TGTGCCAGCAGCTTAAGACTAGACGAGCAGTACTTC.

The chain couples TRBV7-9 to TRBJ1-1; possibly TRBD1 for D (5 bases). V lost 1 base and J 4 bases, leaving 7 bases between the germline ends. Germline V gives CDR1 SEHNR, CDR2 FQNEAQ (reference sequence). The length of the CDR3 is 13 residues. DNA for the CDR3: TGTGCCAGCAGCTTAGGGGGCGTCACTGAAGCTTTCTTT. This encodes CASSLGGVTEAFF.

The rearrangement uses TRBV19 and TRBJ1-1; 9 nucleotides agree with TRBD1. The V gene's germline CDR1 is LNHDA and CDR2 SQIVND (reference sequence). The CDR3 is 15 amino acids. V dropped 7 bases and J dropped 4; count of bases not matched to a gene: 10. The chain's CDR3 is CASTPGQGIVTEAFF. The CDR3, as DNA: TGTGCCAGTACCCCAGGACAGGGGATTGTCACTGAAGCTTTCTTT. The whole variable domain, remainder taken from reference TRBV19 and TRBJ1-1, is DGGITQSPKYLFRKEGQNVTLSCEQNLNHDAMYWYRQDPGQGLRLIYYSQIVNDFQKGDIAEGYSVSREKKESFPLTVTSAQKNPTAFYLCASTPGQGIVTEAFFGQGTRLTVV.

This chain uses TRBV7-9 with TRBJ2-1; 9 bases fit TRBD1. The trim removed 6 bases at V and 8 bases at J, leaving 11 bases unmatched. Germline loops: CDR1 SEHNR, CDR2 FQNEAQ (reference sequence). This CDR3 spans 15 amino acids. CDR3 sequence reads: CASSYRDRAVDEQFF. CDR3 in DNA: TGTGCCAGCAGTTACCGGGACAGGGCCGTAGATGAGCAGTTCTTC.

Comment on this clone: One end of the junction fails to match germline, which may point to a read error. V gene TRBV30 combines with J gene TRBJ2-7, with 7 bases fitting TRBD1. Germline V gene data show CDR1 as GTSNPN and CDR2 as SVGIG (reference sequence). The CDR3 runs to 16 residues. The CDR3 nucleotides read TGTGCCTGGAGTGATTACTTCGACAGGGCCGGCGACGAGCAGCACTTC. This translates into CAWSDYFDRAGDEQHF.

CDR3 DNA sequence: TGTGCCTGGCGAACTCTCTCTAGCACAGATACGCAGTATTTT. This translates into CAWRTLSSTDTQYF. The chain combines TRBV30 with TRBJ2-3; D is uncertain. CDR1 and CDR2 from the germline V gene are GTSNPN and SVGIG (reference sequence). The CDR3 covers 14 residues. V was cut by 5 bases and J by 0 bases, with 12 bases left in between. Complete variable domain (other parts from reference TRBV30 and TRBJ2-3): SQTIHQWPATLVQPVGSPLSLECTVEGTSNPNLYWYRQAAGRGLQLLFYSVGIGQISSEVPQNLSASRPQDRQFILSSKKLLLSDSGFYLCAWRTLSSTDTQYFGPGTRLTVL.